The 20 T cell receptor beta chains listed next were all sequenced from one sample in a study of regulatory T cells in long-lasting Graves disease. Time point: persistent/refractory GD, antithyroid drugs over 5 years with positive TRAb. Generation of the TCR library employed RNA extracted from PBMCs. Through Arm-PCR of CDR3 regions and iRepertoire HTBI primers, TCR beta libraries were built. TCRdb reprocessed the multiplex PCR reads via MiXCR and lists one record per CDR3 protein. The table has approximately 350,000 distinct CDR3 sequences, roughly 24% seen once; the top ten hold 25% to 35%. The source material was peripheral blood mononuclear cells (PBMCs), sampled when the disease was refractory, from a patient treated with antithyroid drugs. The receptors come from a woman aged 40 to 50 with Graves disease.

This clonotype has a count of ten or more. The chain combines TRBV6-5 with TRBJ2-7, with TRBD2 matching over 13 bases. The V and J ends lost 2 bases and 4 bases, in that order; junction bases with no gene match: 5. In germline, CDR1 is MNHEY, CDR2 SVGAGI. The CDR3 is 16 residues long. This chain's CDR3 is CASSYRSLAGGYEQYF. The CDR3 nucleotides are TGTGCCAGCAGTTACCGCTCACTAGCGGGAGGGTACGAGCAGTACTTC.

V is TRBV15 and J is TRBJ1-1; D call uncertain. The CDR3 totals 14 residues. Germline CDR1 is LNHNV and CDR2 is YYDKDF (reference sequence). Trimming removed 5 bases at V and 1 base at J, with 11 bases between. Written as DNA, the CDR3 is TGTGCCACCAGCCGGATCGGTGCGAACACTGAAGCTTTCTTT. It is translated as CATSRIGANTEAFF. Full variable domain (rest looked up from reference TRBV15 and TRBJ1-1): DAMVIQNPRYQVTQFGKPVTLSCSQTLNHNVMYWYQQKSSQAPKLLFHYYDKDFNNEADTPDNFQSRRPNTSFCFLDIRSPGLGDTAMYLCATSRIGANTEAFFGQGTRLTVV.

The chain carries TRBV2 and TRBJ2-7; 8 bases agree with TRBD1. The V gene's germline CDR1 is SNHLY and CDR2 FYNNEI. CDR3 length: 15 amino acids. V lost 6 bases to trimming and J lost 0 bases; unmatched junction nucleotides: 7. The CDR3 is CASRYDRGISYEQYF. The CDR3, as DNA: TGTGCCAGCAGGTACGACAGGGGAATCTCCTACGAGCAGTACTTC. The full variable domain, with the rest looked up from reference TRBV2 and TRBJ2-7, is EPEVTQTPSHQVTQMGQEVILRCVPISNHLYFYWYRQILGQKVEFLVSFYNNEISEKSEIFDDQFSVERPDGSNFTLKIRSTKLEDSAMYFCASRYDRGISYEQYFGPGTRLTVT.

A single count supports this clonotype. V is TRBV7-2 and J is TRBJ2-5; tentative D call: TRBD1 (6 bases). In germline, CDR1 is SGHTA, CDR2 FQGNSA. The length of the CDR3 is 15 residues. Trimming removed 5 bases at V and 2 bases at J, with 15 bases between. The CDR3 region is CASSDYHRVQETQYF. The CDR3 DNA sequence: TGTGCCAGCAGCGACTACCACAGGGTACAAGAGACCCAGTACTTC.

Many counts were recorded for this clonotype. The gene calls are TRBV6-1 and TRBJ1-5; D perhaps matches TRBD1 (5 bases). Germline V gene sequence: CDR1 MNHNS, CDR2 SASEGT. The CDR3 runs to 14 residues. V lost 6 bases and J 3 bases, leaving 12 bases between the germline ends. Here the CDR3 DNA reads TGTGCCAGCAGGGAGGGACTGCACAATCAGCCCCAGCATTTT. Its translation: CASREGLHNQPQHF.

Ten or more counts support this clonotype. The chain has TRBV2 and TRBJ1-2; D unresolved. The V end was cut by 5 bases, the J end by 4 bases, with 17 bases between. Germline assignment: CDR1 SNHLY and CDR2 FYNNEI. This CDR3 is 15 amino acids long. DNA of the CDR3: TGTGCCAGCAGTTCCCACGGTGAATTTGGCTATGGCTACACCTTC. This codes for CASSSHGEFGYGYTF.

There are many counts of this clonotype. This sequence joins TRBV28 and TRBJ2-7, with unresolved D. The V and J ends lost 6 bases and 4 bases respectively, with 10 bases between them. CDR1 is MDHEN and CDR2 is SYDVKM in the germline V gene. The CDR3 is 12 amino acids. The CDR3 coding sequence is TGTGCCAGCAGCCCCGGAAATTACGAGCAGTACTTC. Amino acid sequence: CASSPGNYEQYF.

The chain employs TRBV14 and TRBJ2-1, with 12 bases identical to TRBD2. CDR1 and CDR2 (germline): SGHDN, FVKESK. The trim removed 4 bases at V and 7 bases at J, leaving 20 bases unmatched. The CDR3 length is 20 residues. Here the CDR3 reads CASSLGTAFRLAGVRNEQFF. CDR3 sequence (DNA): TGTGCCAGCAGCCTAGGGACAGCCTTTAGACTAGCGGGAGTTAGGAATGAGCAGTTCTTC. The full variable domain, its missing parts supplied by reference TRBV14 and TRBJ2-1, is EAGVTQFPSHSVIEKGQTVTLRCDPISGHDNLYWYRRVMGKEIKFLLHFVKESKQDESGMPNNRFLAERTGGTYSTLKVQPAELEDSGVYFCASSLGTAFRLAGVRNEQFFGPGTRLTVL.

The chain carries TRBV27 and TRBJ1-1, with D unclear. Deletions cut 4 bases from V and 1 base from J, with 7 bases between. The CDR3 has 13 amino acids. Looked up from germline, CDR1 is MNHEY and CDR2 is SMNVEV (reference sequence). CDR3 sequence: CASSSRQNTEAFF. CDR3 DNA: TGTGCCAGCAGTTCACGACAGAACACTGAAGCTTTCTTT.

This clonotype was counted at least ten times. The genes are TRBV11-2 and TRBJ2-5; 7 bases are shared with TRBD1. The CDR3 has 14 residues. The V and J ends lost 3 bases and 6 bases, in that order; junction bases with no gene match: 7. Germline V gene lookup returns CDR1 SGHAT and CDR2 FQNNGV. CDR3 DNA sequence: TGTGCCAGCAGCTTCGAGACAGGGCTGAAGACCCAGTACTTC. Translating gives CASSFETGLKTQYF.

The sample holds many counts of this clonotype. This chain connects TRBV20-1 to TRBJ2-5; D is perhaps TRBD1 or TRBD2 (5 bases each). V dropped 6 bases and J dropped 3 bases, with 23 bases sitting between them. CDR1 and CDR2 (germline): DFQATT, SNEGSKA (reference sequence). There are 16 residues in the CDR3. The DNA of the CDR3 is TGCAGTGCCACCATCCCCCGGGACCGGCGGAAAGAGACCCAGTACTTC. This sequence encodes CSATIPRDRRKETQYF.

This clonotype was detected only a few times. This chain links TRBV7-9 with TRBJ2-7; 9 positions match TRBD2. Germline V CDR1 and CDR2: SEHNR, FQNEAQ (reference sequence). Germline trimming cut 6 bases from V and 4 bases from J; bases unmatched to any gene: 7. The CDR3 has 14 residues. Here the CDR3 reads CASSRSGRWYEQYF. CDR3 DNA sequence: TGTGCCAGCAGTCGTAGCGGGAGATGGTACGAGCAGTACTTC.

This clonotype came up many times. V usage is TRBV12-3 or TRBV12-4 and J usage is TRBJ2-5; D might be TRBD2 (5 bases). This CDR3 has 16 amino acids. Deletions cut 4 bases from V and 2 bases from J, with 17 bases between. The CDR3 protein is CASSSPLRGEQETQYF. The CDR3 DNA reads TGTGCCAGCAGTTCGCCCCTCCGGGGAGAACAAGAGACCCAGTACTTC.

This clonotype was observed at least ten times. In nucleotides, the CDR3 is TGTGCCAGCAGTTGGGGACACCTCACCCAAGAGACCCAGTACTTC. Translating gives CASSWGHLTQETQYF. This chain joins TRBV28 and TRBJ2-5; a possible D gene is TRBD1 (6 bases). The germline V gene has CDR1 MDHEN and CDR2 SYDVKM. This CDR3 is built from 15 residues. Trimming stripped 4 bases from V and 1 base from J, with 13 bases between. Full variable domain (remainder filled in from reference TRBV28 and TRBJ2-5): DVKVTQSSRYLVKRTGEKVFLECVQDMDHENMFWYRQDPGLGLRLIYFSYDVKMKEKGDIPEGYSVSREKKERFSLILESASTNQTSMYLCASSWGHLTQETQYFGPGTRLLVL.

J is TRBJ2-5 and V is TRBV9; no clear D. The CDR3 has 14 residues. CDR1 and CDR2 from the germline V gene are SGDLS and YYNGEE. V lost 3 bases and J lost 1, with 10 bases in between. The CDR3 is CASSEGAGQETQYF. CDR3 sequence (DNA): TGTGCCAGCAGCGAAGGAGCTGGCCAAGAGACCCAGTACTTC.

This chain uses TRBV25-1 with TRBJ2-1; D ambiguous. The CDR3 totals 13 residues. V shed 3 bases and J shed 2 bases, with 5 bases lying between them. Germline loops: CDR1 MGHDK, CDR2 SYGVNS. The DNA of the CDR3 is TGTGCCAGCAGTGAGGTCACCTACAATGAGCAGTTCTTC. Amino acids: CASSEVTYNEQFF. Full variable domain (missing parts from reference TRBV25-1 and TRBJ2-1): EADIYQTPRYLVIGTGKKITLECSQTMGHDKMYWYQQDPGMELHLIHYSYGVNSTEKGDLSSESTVSRIRTEHFPLTLESARPSHTSQYLCASSEVTYNEQFFGPGTRLTVL.

This clonotype was seen many times. V is TRBV7-3 and J is TRBJ2-2, with 10 bases lining up with TRBD2. CDR1 is SGHTA, CDR2 FQGTGA, per germline. V lost 5 bases to trimming and J lost 2 bases; unmatched junction nucleotides: 5. The CDR3 has 16 residues. The CDR3 sequence: CASSPRTSGNTGELFF. The DNA of the CDR3 is TGTGCCAGCAGCCCCCGGACTAGCGGTAACACCGGGGAGCTGTTTTTT.

This clonotype was seen a few times. The chain carries TRBV7-3 and TRBJ2-2, with D perhaps matching TRBD1 or TRBD2 (6 bases each). CDR3 length: 16 amino acids. V dropped 5 bases and J dropped 4 bases, with 17 bases sitting between them. Germline V gene data show CDR1 as SGHTA and CDR2 as FQGTGA. CDR3 bases: TGTGCCAGCAGCCCCCGAGGGGGGTTCCTCACCGGGGAGCTGTTTTTT. Translated, it gives CASSPRGGFLTGELFF.

This clonotype was counted at least ten times. The chain uses TRBV12-3 or TRBV12-4 and TRBJ1-5; D might be TRBD1 (6 bases). V lost 3 bases, J lost 1 base, and 13 bases lay in between. There are 16 residues in the CDR3. The CDR3 sequence is CASSFVLGASNQPQHF. In nucleotides, the CDR3 is TGTGCCAGCAGTTTTGTGTTGGGGGCGAGCAATCAGCCCCAGCATTTT.

There are a few counts of this clonotype. This chain uses TRBV7-9 with TRBJ1-1, with a weak D call TRBD1 (5 bases). This CDR3 has 17 residues. Germline V CDR1 and CDR2: SEHNR, FQNEAQ (reference sequence). Trimming pared 1 base from V and 0 bases from J, leaving 15 bases between. Here the CDR3 reads CASSLGTGLGVNTEAFF. Written as DNA, the CDR3 is TGTGCCAGCAGCTTAGGAACGGGGTTGGGGGTGAACACTGAAGCTTTCTTT.